Below, one T cell receptor beta chain is given with its context. The sample comes from a study of blood T cells in healthy people across ages. A J-beta primer mix and a sample-barcoded 5' primer were used in a second PCR of roughly 6 to 11 cycles. TCRdb processed the 5' RACE reads anew with MiXCR; each CDR3 protein has one entry. In the table there are over a million distinct CDR3 sequences, 42% of which are singletons. J was trimmed by 1 base and V by 2 bases; bases with no gene match: 10. The CDR3 is 19 residues long. CDR1 is SGHAT and CDR2 is FQDESV in the germline V gene (reference sequence). Collection of ten milliliters of peripheral blood was performed for each donor. Per-sample PBMC isolation yielded at least 6.5 million cells. Samples each had at least 5 micrograms of total RNA extracted.

The rearrangement joins TRBV11-1 to TRBJ2-1; 11 bases match TRBD2. Material: blood. This sequence was found in a woman under 30 in good health. CDR3 sequence (DNA): TGTGCCAGCAGCTTAAACCCTTGGATAGCGGGAGGGTCCTACAATGAGCAGTTCTTC. It specifies CASSLNPWIAGGSYNEQFF. The variable domain in full, with the rest retrieved from reference TRBV11-1 and TRBJ2-1, is EAEVAQSPRYKITEKSQAVAFWCDPISGHATLYWYRQILGQGPELLVQFQDESVVDDSQLPKDRFSAERLKGVDSTLKIQPAELGDSAMYLCASSLNPWIAGGSYNEQFFGPGTRLTVL.